Included here is one TCR beta chain sequence, with context. As yet, its antigen is unknown. A read error may account for a junction end that differs from germline. The data were taken from a study of identical twins. CDR1 SSHAT and CDR2 FNYEAQ come from the germline V gene (reference sequence). This CDR3 is built from 17 residues. Addition of a universal primer site occurred through template switching, and cDNA carried unique molecular identifiers. Each CDR3 protein is one row after TCRdb ran MiXCR on the 5' RACE reads. This table has hundreds of thousands of distinct CDR3 sequences, 8.6% appearing once. Whole-study findings and limits: In drawing conclusions, the study used cross-sectional statistical analysis and did not follow the same donors. Monozygotic twin pairs showed more out-of-frame TCR alpha sharing than models estimated. Weaker excess sharing between twins was seen in beta out-of-frame sequences.

The sample also formed part of further work on yellow fever vaccine responses in identical twins.

The sequenced sample was PBMCs. This clonotype originated in a woman aged 18-30 years in good health. The gene calls are TRBV7-7 and TRBJ2-2, with 8 bases lining up with TRBD1. CDR3 region: CASREKTGDLNTGELFF. CDR3 DNA: TGTGCTAGCAGGGAAAAGACAGGGGACCTGAACACCGGGGAGCTGTTTTTT. The entire variable domain, with the rest obtained from reference TRBV7-7 and TRBJ2-2, is as follows: GAGVSQSPRYKVTKRGQDVTLRCDPISSHATLYWYQQALGQGPEFLTYFNYEAQPDKSGLPSDRFSAERPEGSISTLTIQRTEQRDSAMYRCASREKTGDLNTGELFFGEGSRLTVL.